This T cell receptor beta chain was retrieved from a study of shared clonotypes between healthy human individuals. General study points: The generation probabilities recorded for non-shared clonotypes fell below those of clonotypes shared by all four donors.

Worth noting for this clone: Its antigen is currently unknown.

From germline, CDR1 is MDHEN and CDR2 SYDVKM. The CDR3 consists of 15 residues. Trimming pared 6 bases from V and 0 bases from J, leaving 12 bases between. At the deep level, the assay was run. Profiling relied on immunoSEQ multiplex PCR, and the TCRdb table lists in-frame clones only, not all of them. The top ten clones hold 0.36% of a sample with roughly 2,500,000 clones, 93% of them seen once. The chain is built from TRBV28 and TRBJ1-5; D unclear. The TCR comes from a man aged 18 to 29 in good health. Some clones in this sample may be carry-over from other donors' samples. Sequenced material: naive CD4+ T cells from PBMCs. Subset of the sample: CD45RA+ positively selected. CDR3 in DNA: TGTGCCAGCAGCCCTCCCCGTTATAGCAATCAGCCCCAGCATTTT. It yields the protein CASSPPRYSNQPQHF.